This passage covers 21 T cell receptor beta chains from one sample sequenced in a study of CD8+ T cells in alopecia areata. Regarding treatment: oral pan-JAK inhibitor, 5-10 mg twice daily. The authors extracted RNA and reverse transcribed it into cDNA as the sequencing template. Profiling relied on immunoSEQ multiplex PCR, and the TCRdb table lists in-frame clones only, not all of them. The sample carries a few hundred thousand clones, approximately 67% recorded once. The input for sequencing was CD4+ T cells sorted from blood, taken around week 44, from a patient treated with tofacitinib. Receptors originate from a human donor with alopecia areata.

This sequence joins TRBV5-1 and TRBJ2-7; possibly TRBD2 for D (6 bases). The V gene's germline CDR1 is SGHRS and CDR2 YFSETQ. V lost 3 bases and J 4 bases, leaving 14 bases between the germline ends. The CDR3 extends over 14 amino acids. CDR3 amino acids: CASSSEGRIYEQYF. The CDR3 nucleotides are TGCGCCAGCAGCTCGGAGGGACGGATATACGAGCAGTACTTC.

Comments on this clone: The same CDR3 also results from other DNA sequences found in this sample. For the CDR3, the DNA is TGCGCCAGCAGCTTGGGACTAGCGGGGGATGAGCAGTTCTTC. It specifies CASSLGLAGDEQFF. The genes are TRBV5-1 and TRBJ2-1; 12 bases agree with TRBD2. Germline lookup yields CDR1 SGHRS and CDR2 YFSETQ. This CDR3 region has 14 residues. The junction had 0 bases not matched to a gene; V was cut back by 0 bases and J by 8 bases.

The gene calls are TRBV29-1 and TRBJ1-5; D gene uncertain. Germline CDR1 reads SQVTM; CDR2 reads ANQGSEA. The CDR3 totals 13 residues. V gave up 6 bases and J gave up 4 bases, with 13 bases separating them. In DNA form, the CDR3 reads TGCAGCGTCTCCAGTGGAGAAAATCAGCCCCAGCATTTT. Translation: CSVSSGENQPQHF.

V usage is TRBV11-3 and J usage is TRBJ2-5, with 7 positions matching TRBD1. The CDR3 runs 14 residues. Trimming cost V 6 bases and J 5 bases; bases outside gene matches: 9. Germline V gene lookup returns CDR1 SGHNT and CDR2 YENEEA. DNA for the CDR3: TGTGCCAGCAGTCCCGCCAGGGGGTCGGAGACCCAGTACTTC. It yields the protein CASSPARGSETQYF.

The J gene is TRBJ2-1, the V gene TRBV2, with D hard to call. CDR3 size: 13 residues. Germline loops: CDR1 SNHLY, CDR2 FYNNEI. V shed 4 bases and J shed 10 bases, with 14 bases lying between them. The chain's CDR3 is CASSVEAKYEQFF. The CDR3 coding sequence is TGTGCCAGCAGTGTAGAAGCGAAATACGAGCAGTTCTTC.

The chain links TRBV20-1 to TRBJ2-3, with no clear D. The germline CDR1 and CDR2 sequences are DFQATT and SNEGSKA (reference sequence). The CDR3 loop spans 11 amino acids. Between the trimmed V and J ends, which lost 5 bases and 4 bases, there was a span of 7 bases. The CDR3 nucleotides read TGCAGTGCTCGCTGGTCAGATACGCAGTATTTT. Residues: CSARWSDTQYF.

V and J are TRBV29-1 and TRBJ1-2, with TRBD1 matching over 11 bases. In germline, CDR1 is SQVTM, CDR2 ANQGSEA. V shed 4 bases and J 6 bases; nucleotides not matched to a gene: 4. The CDR3 covers 13 residues. CDR3 in amino acids: CSVVGQGADGYTF. The CDR3, as DNA: TGCAGCGTTGTAGGACAGGGGGCTGATGGCTACACCTTC.

The genes are TRBV30 and TRBJ2-5; D possibly corresponds to TRBD2 (7 bases). Per germline, CDR1 GTSNPN and CDR2 SVGIG (reference sequence). The CDR3 is 12 residues long. Trimming left V 5 bases short and J 2 bases short, with 9 bases between. In nucleotides, the CDR3 is TGTGCCTGGGAGGGGGGGCAAGAGACCCAGTACTTC. As protein: CAWEGGQETQYF.

The chain combines TRBV19 with TRBJ1-1; 7 nucleotides align to TRBD1. With V trimmed by 1 base and J by 1 base, 3 bases remained unmatched. The CDR3 is 15 residues long. Germline-derived CDR1 and CDR2 are LNHDA and SQIVND (reference sequence). CDR3 sequence reads: CASSIGGQKNTEAFF. DNA of the CDR3: TGTGCCAGTAGTATAGGGGGACAGAAGAACACTGAAGCTTTCTTT.

The chain recombines TRBV29-1 with TRBJ2-7; D possibly corresponds to TRBD1 (5 bases). The CDR3 has 13 residues. V lost 4 bases and J lost 1, with 11 bases in between. The germline gives CDR1 SQVTM, CDR2 ANQGSEA. CDR3 amino acids: CSVAGLGSYEQYF. CDR3 in DNA: TGCAGCGTTGCAGGGTTAGGATCCTACGAGCAGTACTTC.

CDR3 region: CATGREVDTEAFF. The CDR3 region has the DNA TGTGCCACCGGGCGGGAGGTGGACACTGAAGCTTTCTTT. The V call is TRBV15, the J call TRBJ1-1, with D unclear. V was cut by 8 bases and J by 3 bases, with 13 bases left in between. The CDR3 is 13 residues long. Germline V gene lookup returns CDR1 LNHNV and CDR2 YYDKDF (reference sequence). The full variable domain, completed using reference TRBV15 and TRBJ1-1, is DAMVIQNPRYQVTQFGKPVTLSCSQTLNHNVMYWYQQKSSQAPKLLFHYYDKDFNNEADTPDNFQSRRPNTSFCFLDIRSPGLGDTAMYLCATGREVDTEAFFGQGTRLTVV.

This clone was recorded many times. The chain joins TRBV18 to TRBJ2-1, with D tentatively TRBD1 (6 bases). Per the germline V gene, CDR1 is KGHSH and CDR2 is LQKENI. Trimming removed 2 bases from V and 9 bases from J, with 20 bases in between. The CDR3 consists of 16 residues. CDR3 in amino acids: CASSPFAQGDIGEQFF. Written as DNA, the CDR3 is TGTGCCAGCTCACCATTTGCACAGGGTGATATCGGTGAGCAGTTCTTC.

The chain employs TRBV11-2 and TRBJ2-7, with D unclear. The V gene's germline CDR1 is SGHAT and CDR2 FQNNGV. V was cut by 0 bases and J by 4 bases, with 1 base left in between. The CDR3 runs 11 residues. The CDR3 sequence: CASSLEYEQYF. CDR3 DNA: TGTGCCAGCAGCTTAGAGTACGAGCAGTACTTC.

The genes are TRBV2 and TRBJ2-3, with 9 positions matching TRBD2. CDR1 and CDR2 (germline): SNHLY, FYNNEI. The CDR3 runs to 15 residues. V shed 7 bases and J 0 bases; nucleotides not matched to a gene: 5. CDR3 loop: CASISSGGSTDTQYF. The CDR3 nucleotides are TGTGCCAGCATAAGTAGCGGGGGAAGCACAGATACGCAGTATTTT.

This clone showed up just a few times. The rearrangement uses TRBV4-3 and TRBJ1-1; D gene uncertain. This CDR3 spans 13 amino acids. Germline values: CDR1 LGHNA, CDR2 YSLEER. V dropped 1 base and J dropped 5 bases, with 8 bases sitting between them. The CDR3 sequence is CASSQGPRTEAFF. CDR3 nucleotides: TGCGCCAGCAGCCAAGGGCCCAGGACTGAAGCTTTCTTT.

A note on this clone: At one of its ends the junction is not consistent with the germline gene, which may arise from a read error. The CDR3 spells CASSYVTGGLDTEAFF. The CDR3 nucleotides read TGTGCCAGCAGTTATGTCACCGGAGGATTGGACACTGAAGCTTTCTTT. This chain connects TRBV10-3 to TRBJ1-1; D unclear. Per germline, CDR1 ENHRY and CDR2 SYGVKD. The CDR3 consists of 16 residues.

The rearrangement joins TRBV13 to TRBJ2-1; D unresolved. Germline V gene lookup returns CDR1 PRHDT and CDR2 FYEKMQ (reference sequence). Between the trimmed V and J ends, which lost 6 bases and 1 base, there was a span of 16 bases. This CDR3 comprises 16 residues. CDR3 in amino acids: CASSSNRAGSYNEQFF. The CDR3 region has the DNA TGTGCCAGCAGTTCCAATCGTGCTGGGTCCTACAATGAGCAGTTCTTC.

The gene calls are TRBV29-1 and TRBJ1-1; D call uncertain. In germline, CDR1 is SQVTM, CDR2 ANQGSEA. Trimming stripped 6 bases from V and 1 base from J, with 9 bases between. The CDR3 contains 12 residues. The CDR3 spells CSVSPGNTEAFF. CDR3 sequence (DNA): TGCAGCGTCTCACCAGGGAACACTGAAGCTTTCTTT.

In its sample, this clone was seen a few times. This chain connects TRBV15 to TRBJ1-2; D remains ambiguous. Trimming cost V 3 bases and J 5 bases, with 10 bases left between them. The CDR3 contains 13 residues. From germline, CDR1 is LNHNV and CDR2 YYDKDF (reference sequence). The CDR3 DNA reads TGTGCCACCAGCAGGGACCGTGGGTATGGCTACACCTTC. Its protein is CATSRDRGYGYTF.

The chain uses TRBV7-2 and TRBJ2-5; D possibly matches TRBD1 or TRBD2 (5 bases each). This CDR3 is 14 amino acids long. From germline, CDR1 is SGHTA and CDR2 FQGNSA. The V end lost 2 bases, the J end lost 1 base, and 8 bases lay between the germline ends. The CDR3 DNA sequence: TGTGCCAGCAGCTTAACCGGGACCCAAGAGACCCAGTACTTC. Translating gives CASSLTGTQETQYF.

This sequence joins TRBV25-1 and TRBJ1-1, with D possibly being TRBD1 (6 bases). CDR1 and CDR2 (germline): MGHDK, SYGVNS. The ends were cut back, 2 bases at V and 10 bases at J, with 14 bases in the middle. The CDR3 has 13 amino acids. As DNA, the CDR3 is TGTGCCAGCAGTGAACCGGGCGGACAGCGAGCTTTCTTT. Amino acids: CASSEPGGQRAFF.